One sample yielded the 10 T cell receptor beta chains listed below, sequenced in a study of T cells in Graves' hyperthyroidism and ophthalmopathy. Using RNA transcripts as the source, TCR beta CDR3 regions were amplified. The primer set for the first-round RT-PCR of the TCR CDR3 was HTBI. TCRdb reanalysed the multiplex PCR reads using MiXCR and keeps one entry per CDR3 protein. The table has some 250,000 distinct CDR3 sequences, 13% to 15% seen once; the top ten hold 10% to 15%. Sequencing was performed on blood. The receptors were gathered from a woman aged 40 to 50 with Graves' hyperthyroidism that later progressed to Graves' ophthalmopathy.

A note on this clonotype: Just one base apart from a much larger clone, this may be a read error. This rearrangement joins TRBV28 to TRBJ2-7; possibly TRBD2 for D (6 bases). This CDR3 is built from 15 residues. Trimming stripped 8 bases from V and 2 bases from J, with 19 bases between. Germline CDR1 MDHEN, CDR2 SYDVKM. The CDR3 loop is CASRSPRGTAYEQYF. CDR3 nucleotides: TGTGCCAGCCGTAGCCCGCGGGGCACGGCCTACGAGCAGTACTTC.

This clonotype has ten or more counts. The chain joins TRBV27 to TRBJ2-1; D is unresolved. This CDR3 is built from 14 residues. Germline loops: CDR1 MNHEY, CDR2 SMNVEV (reference sequence). V was pared by 4 bases and J by 2 bases, with 9 bases between. CDR3: CASSSDRTYNEQFF. The CDR3 DNA reads as TGTGCCAGCAGTTCGGACCGAACCTACAATGAGCAGTTCTTC.

As concerns this clonotype: A clone one base away is much larger, so this may be a read error. The genes are TRBV2 and TRBJ2-2; D might be TRBD2 (5 bases). Germline CDR1 reads SNHLY; CDR2 reads FYNNEI. This CDR3 has 13 amino acids. The CDR3 DNA follows: TGCGCCACCTGGCGGCCGAACACCGGGGAGCCGTTTTTT. Its protein product is CATWRPNTGEPFF.

This clonotype appeared many times. The CDR3 DNA reads as TGTGCCAGCGGCGGGATTTCCACCGGGGAGCTGTTTTTT. Its translation: CASGGISTGELFF. The chain combines TRBV11-2 with TRBJ2-2, with a weak D call TRBD2 (6 bases). The V end was cut by 8 bases, the J end by 4 bases, with 11 bases between. This CDR3 contains 13 residues. The V gene's germline CDR1 is SGHAT and CDR2 FQNNGV.

This clonotype was picked up many times. The chain couples TRBV3-1 to TRBJ1-4; D gene unclear. The CDR3 runs to 15 residues. Germline CDR1 and CDR2: LGHDT and YNNKEL (reference sequence). The V and J ends lost 0 bases and 4 bases respectively, with 9 bases between them. The CDR3, as DNA: TGTGCCAGCAGCCAAGATCTTGGGGTTAATGAAAAACTGTTTTTT. It is translated as CASSQDLGVNEKLFF.

This clonotype was seen many times. The chain joins TRBV7-6 to TRBJ2-7, with 12 positions matching TRBD2. There are 15 residues in the CDR3. CDR1 is SGHVS, CDR2 FNYEAQ, per germline. V shed 1 base, J shed 4 bases, and the junction held 2 bases outside the gene matches. As DNA, the CDR3 is TGTGCCAGCAGCTTAGAGACTAGCGGGAGTTACGAGCAGTACTTC. Its translation: CASSLETSGSYEQYF. Variable domain in full (rest from reference TRBV7-6 and TRBJ2-7): GAGVSQSPRYKVTKRGQDVALRCDPISGHVSLYWYRQALGQGPEFLTYFNYEAQQDKSGLPNDRFSAERPEGSISTLTIQRTEQRDSAMYRCASSLETSGSYEQYFGPGTRLTVT.

This clonotype was seen at least ten times. The chain uses TRBV11-1 and TRBJ2-7; D is uncertain. V was clipped by 1 base and J by 3 bases, with 25 bases between them. Germline V gives CDR1 SGHAT, CDR2 FQDESV (reference sequence). The CDR3 consists of 19 residues. The CDR3, as DNA: TGTGCCAGCAGCTTAGGGGCAGTCCCCCATCCGCGGAATGGCTACGAGCAGTACTTC. Its translation: CASSLGAVPHPRNGYEQYF. The full variable domain, rest sourced from reference TRBV11-1 and TRBJ2-7, is EAEVAQSPRYKITEKSQAVAFWCDPISGHATLYWYRQILGQGPELLVQFQDESVVDDSQLPKDRFSAERLKGVDSTLKIQPAELGDSAMYLCASSLGAVPHPRNGYEQYFGPGTRLTVT.

This clonotype was seen at least ten times. The CDR3 is CSVHTMNTEAFF. The DNA of the CDR3 is TGCAGCGTACATACCATGAACACTGAAGCTTTCTTT. The chain joins TRBV29-1 to TRBJ1-1; no clear D gene. Trimming took off 6 bases at V and 0 bases at J, with 8 bases between the two ends. The CDR3 consists of 12 residues. Germline V CDR1 and CDR2: SQVTM, ANQGSEA.

This rearrangement joins TRBV9 to TRBJ2-1; TRBD1 might be the D (6 bases). The CDR3 has 12 residues. Germline CDR1 and CDR2: SGDLS and YYNGEE. V lost 4 bases, J lost 5 bases, and 7 bases lay in between. CDR3 in amino acids: CASSRDNNEQFF. The CDR3 coding sequence is TGTGCCAGCAGCCGGGACAACAATGAGCAGTTCTTC.

This clonotype was observed at least ten times. The CDR3 sequence: CASSSWEQETQYF. CDR3 DNA sequence: TGTGCCAGTAGTTCATGGGAGCAAGAGACCCAGTACTTC. V gene TRBV19 combines with J gene TRBJ2-5, with D maybe TRBD2 (5 bases). This CDR3 contains 13 residues. Germline-derived CDR1 and CDR2 are LNHDA and SQIVND (reference sequence). Trimming removed 5 bases at V and 2 bases at J, with 9 bases between.